The rows below give T cell receptor beta chains drawn from one sample of a study of T cells in Graves' hyperthyroidism and ophthalmopathy. One entry per CDR3 protein, called by TCRdb with MiXCR from the multiplex PCR reads. The repertoire consists of under 350,000 distinct CDR3 sequences, with approximately 13% occurring once and the leading ten covering roughly 35%. The sequenced sample consisted of blood. The receptors were sampled from a woman between 35 and 50 years old with Graves' ophthalmopathy. CDR3s include the opening cysteine and the closing phenylalanine or tryptophan. The D gene is left open where the match is weak. For some rows the clone size is stated as once, few or many, or as a class when expanded; others skip it.

d_call j_call v_call clone_size cdr3_aa cdr3_nt
NA TRBJ1-3 TRBV7-2 few CASMQYGTIYF TGTGCCAGCATGCAGTACGGCACCATATATTTT
NA TRBJ1-4 TRBV7-6 NA CASSLGLGDEKLLF TGTGCCAGCAGCTTAGGCCTGGGGGATGAAAAACTGCTTTTT
NA TRBJ1-1 TRBV7-9 many CASSHFEGPPEAFF TGTGCCAGCAGCCACTTTGAGGGACCACCTGAAGCTTTCTTT
NA TRBJ2-2 TRBV9 NA CASGREVAYTGELFF TGTGCCAGCGGCCGCGAGGTAGCCTACACCGGGGAGCTGTTTTTT
TRBD1 TRBJ1-5 TRBV20-1 many CSAREPGTGNQPQHF TGCAGTGCTAGAGAACCCGGGACAGGAAATCAGCCCCAGCATTTT
NA TRBJ2-7 TRBV2 few CATTAGSYEQYF TGTGCCACCACAGCAGGATCCTACGAGCAGTACTTC
TRBD1 TRBJ1-1 TRBV12-5 many CASGLGRDRTNTEAFF TGTGCTAGTGGTTTGGGCCGGGACAGGACGAACACTGAAGCTTTCTTT
TRBD2 TRBJ2-1 TRBV20-1 many CSARGLAGRSSYNEQFF TGCAGTGCTAGGGGACTAGCGGGGCGGAGCTCCTACAATGAGCAGTTCTTC
NA TRBJ2-6 TRBV2 many CASSVISGGSGANVLTF TGTGCCAGCAGTGTGATTTCAGGAGGCTCTGGGGCCAACGTCCTGACTTTC
TRBD2 TRBJ2-5 TRBV9 many CASSAGTTHETQYF TGTGCCAGCAGCGCCGGGACTACCCACGAGACCCAGTACTTC
TRBD1 TRBJ2-6 TRBV27 few CASSTRDSPMVPSGANVLTF TGTGCCAGCAGTACAAGGGACAGTCCGATGGTTCCCTCTGGGGCCAACGTCCTGACTTTC
NA TRBJ2-7 TRBV19 NA CASSRTDLHEQYF TGTGCCAGTAGTAGAACGGACTTACACGAGCAGTACTTC
NA TRBJ1-1 TRBV20-1 many CSAAREGGNTEAFF TGCAGTGCCGCGCGGGAGGGGGGGAACACTGAAGCTTTCTTT
TRBD2 TRBJ2-1 TRBV20-1 few CSARLAGDNEQFF TGCAGTGCTAGACTAGCGGGGGACAATGAGCAGTTCTTC
NA TRBJ1-1 TRBV5-1 many CASSPVGGGTEAFF TGCGCCAGCAGCCCGGTGGGGGGAGGAACTGAAGCTTTCTTT
TRBD2 TRBJ2-1 TRBV6-2/TRBV6-3 many CASSRTSGGYNEQFF TGTGCCAGCAGCCGGACTAGCGGGGGATACAATGAGCAGTTCTTC
TRBD1 TRBJ1-4 TRBV14 many CASSPWTGGGEKLFF TGTGCCAGCAGCCCTTGGACAGGGGGCGGTGAAAAACTGTTTTTT
NA TRBJ1-3 TRBV14 NA CASSQSKRPSGNTIYF TGTGCCAGCAGCCAATCGAAGAGGCCCTCTGGAAACACCATATATTTT
NA TRBJ1-5 TRBV20-1 NA CSATYSGGGPLNQPQHF TGCAGTGCTACGTATTCGGGGGGGGGCCCCCTCAATCAGCCCCAGCATTTT
TRBD1 TRBJ2-1 TRBV29-1 NA CSVESRGRKNEQFF TGCAGCGTTGAATCGAGGGGGCGCAAGAATGAGCAGTTCTTC
TRBD2 TRBJ2-2 TRBV9 NA CASSVDLAGYGELFF TGTGCCAGCAGCGTAGATCTAGCGGGATACGGGGAGCTGTTTTTT
TRBD2 TRBJ2-5 TRBV2 many CASNRRRLAGVQETQYF TGTGCCAGCAATCGGCGCCGGCTAGCGGGGGTGCAAGAGACCCAGTACTTC
NA TRBJ1-2 TRBV6-1 many CASSEVLRGSLGYTF TGTGCCAGCAGTGAAGTTCTCAGGGGTTCGCTTGGCTACACCTTC
NA TRBJ1-1 TRBV20-1 few CSARIRTLGWDTEAFF TGCAGTGCTAGAATCCGAACCCTTGGGTGGGACACTGAAGCTTTCTTT
NA TRBJ1-1 TRBV6-5 NA CASSYSERVTEAFF TGTGCCAGCAGTTACTCGGAGAGGGTCACTGAAGCTTTCTTT
NA TRBJ1-2 TRBV20-1 NA CSAPKARYGYTF TGCAGTGCCCCCAAAGCCCGTTATGGCTACACCTTC
NA TRBJ1-1 TRBV20-1 many CSARGLLRGVTAFF TGCAGTGCTAGGGGGTTGTTAAGGGGGGTTACAGCTTTCTTT
TRBD2 TRBJ2-1 TRBV12-3/TRBV12-4 few CASSPRTSADNEQFF TGTGCCAGCAGTCCGCGGACTAGTGCCGACAATGAGCAGTTCTTC
TRBD1 TRBJ1-6 TRBV15 NA CATSRDVGGWGNSPLHF TGTGCCACCAGCAGAGACGTAGGGGGCTGGGGAAATTCACCCCTCCACTTT
NA TRBJ1-6 TRBV4-1 few CASSQVDLTGSNSPLHF TGCGCCAGCAGCCAAGTAGATTTAACAGGGAGTAATTCACCCCTCCACTTT
NA TRBJ1-5 TRBV11-2 many CASSLTPDSNQPQHF TGTGCCAGCAGCCTTACACCGGATAGCAATCAGCCCCAGCATTTT
TRBD2 TRBJ2-1 TRBV12-3/TRBV12-4 few CASSYGTSGRASQFF TGTGCCAGCAGCTACGGGACTAGCGGGAGGGCCTCGCAGTTCTTC
TRBD2 TRBJ2-1 TRBV3-1 NA CASSRSSPLAGVFNEQFF TGTGCCAGCAGCCGATCAAGCCCACTAGCGGGAGTATTCAATGAGCAGTTCTTC
NA TRBJ2-7 TRBV18 many CASSPDLYEQYF TGTGCCAGCTCACCGGACTTGTACGAGCAGTACTTC
NA TRBJ1-2 TRBV27 many CASSTPGTNGYTF TGTGCCAGCAGTACGCCCGGGACGAATGGCTACACCTTC
TRBD1 TRBJ1-4 TRBV28 many CASSATGATNEKLFF TGTGCCAGCAGTGCAACAGGGGCAACTAATGAAAAACTGTTTTTT
NA TRBJ1-1 TRBV5-4 NA CASTTAGRPEAFF TGTGCCAGCACTACGGCTGGGAGGCCTGAAGCTTTCTTT
NA TRBJ2-2 TRBV20-1 few CSARVWGDYTGELFF TGCAGTGCTAGAGTATGGGGGGACTACACCGGGGAGCTGTTTTTT
NA TRBJ2-7 TRBV7-9 NA CASSYYDEQYF TGTGCCAGCAGCTACTATGACGAGCAGTACTTC
NA TRBJ1-1 TRBV27 many CASSSYPGAGFEAFF TGTGCCAGCAGTTCCTATCCTGGGGCAGGCTTTGAAGCTTTCTTT
NA TRBJ2-5 TRBV20-1 many CSARVSAETQYF TGCAGTGCTAGAGTGAGCGCCGAGACCCAGTACTTC
NA TRBJ1-2 TRBV7-2 NA CASSLGLQERSGGYTF TGTGCCAGCAGCTTAGGGCTACAGGAACGATCAGGCGGCTACACCTTC
NA TRBJ2-5 TRBV15 many CATTERYQETQYF TGTGCAACCACGGAGAGATACCAAGAGACCCAGTACTTC
TRBD2 TRBJ2-7 TRBV6-4 NA CASRQGGLAGGIREQYF TGTGCCAGCAGACAGGGGGGACTAGCGGGAGGCATTCGCGAGCAGTACTTC
NA TRBJ2-6 TRBV3-1 NA CASSQSSGANVLTF TGTGCCAGCAGCCAGAGCTCTGGGGCCAACGTCCTGACTTTC
TRBD2 TRBJ2-2 TRBV20-1 NA CSVTTSGITNTGELFF TGCAGTGTTACGACTAGCGGGATAACTAACACCGGGGAGCTGTTTTTT
NA TRBJ2-5 TRBV28 many CASSDEETQYF TGTGCCAGCAGTGATGAAGAGACCCAGTACTTC
NA TRBJ1-6 TRBV28 many CASSLDPGALSPLHF TGTGCCAGCAGCTTAGACCCGGGGGCTCTTTCACCCCTCCACTTT
TRBD2 TRBJ2-1 TRBV11-2 NA CASSLLRSGSQSEQFF TGTGCCAGCAGCTTATTAAGAAGCGGGAGTCAGTCTGAGCAGTTCTTC
TRBD2 TRBJ2-3 TRBV13 few CASSPSPAGGPTDTQYF TGTGCCAGCAGCCCCTCCCCAGCGGGGGGGCCTACAGATACGCAGTATTTT
NA TRBJ2-7 TRBV11-2 once CASTKLEHPRAVYEQYF TGTGCCAGCACCAAGCTCGAGCATCCTCGGGCGGTCTACGAGCAGTACTTC
NA TRBJ2-5 TRBV28 NA CASSLGSTFQETQYF TGTGCCAGCAGTTTAGGGAGTACCTTCCAAGAGACCCAGTACTTC
TRBD1 TRBJ1-1 TRBV12-3/TRBV12-4 many CASSLVAGGAGTEAFF TGTGCCAGCAGTTTAGTCGCAGGGGGCGCGGGAACTGAAGCTTTCTTT
NA TRBJ2-7 TRBV7-9 NA CASSSGRNKVLTYEQYF TGTGCCAGCAGCTCGGGACGGAATAAGGTCCTCACCTACGAGCAGTACTTC
TRBD1 TRBJ2-4 TRBV12-3/TRBV12-4 many CASSPRDRGRIAKNIQYF TGTGCCAGCAGTCCTCGGGACAGGGGAAGGATAGCCAAAAACATTCAGTACTTC